One and the same sample provided the 27 T cell receptor beta chains below, sequenced in a study of T cell repertoires in cytomegalovirus infection. A single record per CDR3 protein comes from TCRdb applying MiXCR to the reads. The sample holds about a million distinct CDR3 sequences, 31% seen once. These TCRs' antigens remain unknown. The sequenced sample was cultured CD8+ T cells from PBMCs, obtained from culture after CMV antigen stimulation. These receptors originate from a human donor in good health (CMV status not recorded). Some clones in this sample may be carry-over from other donors' samples.

This clonotype was found many times. The chain joins TRBV12-3 or TRBV12-4 to TRBJ1-6; TRBD1 is a possible D gene (5 bases). V was pared by 7 bases and J by 7 bases, with 14 bases between. The CDR3 sequence is 14 residues long. Here the CDR3 reads CASTWVGANSPLHF. CDR3 nucleotide sequence: TGTGCCAGCACATGGGTTGGGGCGAATTCACCCCTCCACTTT.

There are a few counts of this clonotype. V gene TRBV28 combines with J gene TRBJ2-5; perhaps TRBD1 as D (6 bases). The CDR3 loop spans 15 amino acids. From germline, CDR1 is MDHEN and CDR2 SYDVKM. V dropped 5 bases and J dropped 0 bases, with 13 bases sitting between them. CDR3 DNA sequence: TGTGCCAGCAGTCCAGGGGTGGTGTACCAAGAGACCCAGTACTTC. The encoded protein is CASSPGVVYQETQYF.

The rearrangement uses TRBV15 and TRBJ2-1; 12 positions match TRBD2. Germline lookup yields CDR1 LNHNV and CDR2 YYDKDF (reference sequence). The CDR3 totals 15 residues. Trimming at V came to 1 base and at J to 6 bases, leaving 1 base not matched to a gene. The CDR3 sequence: CATSRGLAGVNEQFF. In nucleotides, the CDR3 is TGTGCCACCAGCAGAGGACTAGCGGGAGTCAATGAGCAGTTCTTC.

Many counts were recorded for this clonotype. The rearrangement links TRBV20-1 to TRBJ2-3; the D gene is possibly TRBD1 (5 bases). CDR3 size: 15 residues. Germline assignment: CDR1 DFQATT and CDR2 SNEGSKA (reference sequence). V lost 3 bases and J 2 bases, leaving 15 bases between the germline ends. The CDR3 region has the DNA TGCAGTGCTAGGAGGCAGGGCCGGGTCACAGATACGCAGTATTTT. It encodes CSARRQGRVTDTQYF.

J is TRBJ2-1 and V is TRBV10-3, with D perhaps assigned TRBD1 or TRBD2 (5 bases each). V gave up 1 base and J gave up 12 bases, with 34 bases separating them. From germline, CDR1 is ENHRY and CDR2 SYGVKD. This CDR3 is built from 20 residues. Written as DNA, the CDR3 is TGTGCCATCAGTGAGTTTTTAAACGATCCGGGACCCTTTACAAGATTCAGGCAGTTCTTC. Its translation is CAISEFLNDPGPFTRFRQFF.

The CDR3 DNA sequence: TGTGCCAGCACTCTACAGGGGCCAGGGCAGCCCCAGCATTTT. This sequence encodes CASTLQGPGQPQHF. This sequence joins TRBV12-3 or TRBV12-4 and TRBJ1-5, with TRBD1 matching over 7 bases. The CDR3 length is 14 residues. V dropped 7 bases and J dropped 7; count of bases not matched to a gene: 10.

This clonotype has only a few counts. The genes are TRBV6-6 and TRBJ2-7; weak D call: TRBD1 (6 bases). CDR3 size: 15 residues. V lost 0 bases and J lost 0, with 9 bases in between. Per the germline V gene, CDR1 is MNHNY and CDR2 is SVGAGI (reference sequence). The DNA of the CDR3 is TGTGCCAGCAGTTACTCGGACAGTTCCTCCTACGAGCAGTACGTC. Its protein product is CASSYSDSSSYEQYV.

The V and J genes are TRBV27 and TRBJ1-1; 9 nucleotides align to TRBD1. CDR3 length: 14 amino acids. J lost 4 bases, V lost 5 bases, and 5 bases had no gene match. In germline, CDR1 is MNHEY, CDR2 SMNVEV (reference sequence). CDR3 bases: TGTGCCAGCAGTATAAACAGGGGGCTCACTGAAGCTTTCTTT. Its translation: CASSINRGLTEAFF.

The V and J genes are TRBV4-1 and TRBJ2-1; 14 nucleotides agree with TRBD2. With V trimmed by 4 bases and J by 8 bases, 16 bases remained unmatched. CDR1 is MGHRA and CDR2 is YSYEKL in the germline V gene. The CDR3 loop spans 19 amino acids. The CDR3 loop reads CASSPKEVVTSGGADEQFF. As DNA, the CDR3 is TGCGCCAGCAGCCCTAAGGAAGTTGTGACTAGCGGGGGGGCGGATGAGCAGTTCTTC.

This chain uses TRBV15 with TRBJ1-4; D perhaps matches TRBD1 (6 bases). Between the trimmed V and J ends, which lost 3 bases and 3 bases, there was a span of 11 bases. From germline, CDR1 is LNHNV and CDR2 YYDKDF (reference sequence). The CDR3 length is 15 residues. CDR3 coding DNA: TGTGCCACCAGCAGGCAGGGGTGGGCTAATGAAAAACTGTTTTTT. Residues: CATSRQGWANEKLFF.

This chain connects TRBV6-2 or TRBV6-3 to TRBJ2-7; a weak D match, TRBD1 (6 bases). V was pared by 0 bases and J by 7 bases, with 22 bases between. Germline V gives CDR1 MNHEY, CDR2 SVGEGT. The CDR3 covers 17 residues. The DNA for the CDR3 is TGTGCCAGCAGTTACTCGAAGATAAATGGCAGGGGCTGGGAGCAGTACGTC. The encoded protein is CASSYSKINGRGWEQYV.

Regarding this clonotype: Sequence at one end of the junction differs from germline and may be a read error. The CDR3 coding sequence is TGTGTCAGCACCCAATCTACAGACAGGGTGAAAAACATTCAGTACTTC. Translation: CVSTQSTDRVKNIQYF. The gene calls are TRBV12-3 or TRBV12-4 and TRBJ2-4, with 7 positions matching TRBD1. The CDR3 totals 16 residues.

This clonotype has only a few counts. The chain has TRBV6-1 and TRBJ2-2; the D gene is possibly TRBD2 (5 bases). CDR3 length: 13 amino acids. Germline V CDR1 and CDR2: MNHNS, SASEGT. Trimming took 9 bases from V and 3 from J, leaving 11 bases between them. The CDR3, as DNA: TGTGCCAGTTACCCGGGGTACACCGGGGAGCTGTTTTTT. Translation gives CASYPGYTGELFF.

The V gene is TRBV5-5, the J gene TRBJ1-5; TRBD1 matches 7 bases. Germline V gene lookup returns CDR1 SGHKS and CDR2 YYEKEE (reference sequence). V lost 4 bases, J lost 3 bases, and 7 bases stayed unmatched. This CDR3 has 15 residues. CDR3 coding DNA: TGTGCCAGCAGCGCGACAGGGTCGGTCAATCAGCCCCAGCATTTT. Its protein is CASSATGSVNQPQHF.

This clonotype was observed a handful of times. V gene TRBV24-1 combines with J gene TRBJ2-1; possible D gene TRBD2, 7 bases. The V gene lost 3 bases and the J gene lost 7 bases, with 18 bases spanning the gap. This CDR3 is built from 16 residues. The germline V gene has CDR1 KGHDR and CDR2 SFDVKD. DNA of the CDR3: TGTGCCACCAGTGATCAAGGGAGGGGGAGGGGGAATGAGCAGTTCTTC. Amino acid sequence: CATSDQGRGRGNEQFF.

The V and J genes are TRBV7-6 and TRBJ1-2; 7 nucleotides agree with TRBD1. V was pared by 1 base and J by 3 bases, with 8 bases of the junction left unmatched. The CDR3 covers 16 residues. Germline V lookup: CDR1 SGHVS, CDR2 FNYEAQ. The CDR3, as DNA: TGTGCCAGCAGCTTAGACCCGACAGGGTGGGACTATGGCTACACCTTC. Its protein product is CASSLDPTGWDYGYTF.

The sample holds many counts of this clonotype. The chain joins TRBV14 to TRBJ2-3; D not resolved. The V end was cut by 1 base, the J end by 2 bases, with 10 bases between. The CDR3 is 15 residues long. Germline V gives CDR1 SGHDN, CDR2 FVKESK. CDR3 sequence reads: CASSQVWGNTDTQYF. Here the CDR3 DNA reads TGTGCCAGCAGCCAAGTCTGGGGAAACACAGATACGCAGTATTTT.

The chain has TRBV7-6 and TRBJ2-7, with D tentatively TRBD1 (6 bases). This CDR3 is built from 14 residues. Trimming cost V 4 bases and J 3 bases, with 13 bases left between them. The V gene's germline CDR1 is SGHVS and CDR2 FNYEAQ. The CDR3 loop is CASSSSGVSYEQYF. CDR3 bases: TGTGCCAGCAGCTCTTCAGGGGTGAGCTACGAGCAGTACTTC.

This clonotype was recorded a few times. This chain uses TRBV20-1 with TRBJ2-1; unclear D gene. Germline CDR1 DFQATT, CDR2 SNEGSKA (reference sequence). V lost 4 bases to trimming and J lost 4 bases, with 23 bases between them. The CDR3 runs to 17 residues. The CDR3 DNA reads TGCAGTGCTAACTTTTGGACCCTGTCCGAAGATTACAATGAGCAGTTCTTC. Its translation: CSANFWTLSEDYNEQFF.

The table lists this clonotype with many counts. The chain employs TRBV6-6 and TRBJ2-6; maybe TRBD2 (7 bases). The CDR3 has 20 residues. V dropped 5 bases and J dropped 0 bases, with 23 bases sitting between them. From germline, CDR1 is MNHNY and CDR2 SVGAGI (reference sequence). CDR3 in amino acids: CASSTRSGASGYSGANVLTF. The CDR3 region has the DNA TGTGCCAGCAGTACTCGCTCAGGGGCTAGCGGCTACTCTGGGGCCAACGTCCTGACTTTC.

This clonotype was recorded many times. The J gene is TRBJ2-3, the V gene TRBV7-2; the match to TRBD2 covers 9 bases. The junction had 6 bases not matched to a gene; V was cut back by 6 bases and J by 2 bases. Germline CDR1 and CDR2: SGHTA and FQGNSA. The CDR3 extends over 15 amino acids. CDR3 sequence (DNA): TGTGCCAGCAGTTCCGTAGCGGGGGTCACAGATACGCAGTATTTT. Amino acid sequence: CASSSVAGVTDTQYF. Filled out from reference TRBV7-2 and TRBJ2-3, the complete variable domain reads GAGVSQSPSNKVTEKGKDVELRCDPISGHTALYWYRQSLGQGLEFLIYFQGNSAPDKSGLPSDRFSAERTGGSVSTLTIQRTQQEDSAVYLCASSSVAGVTDTQYFGPGTRLTVL.

The chain has TRBV6-2 or TRBV6-3 and TRBJ2-3; D is unclear. The CDR3 length is 13 residues. The germline V gene encodes CDR1 MNHEY and CDR2 SVGEGT. V was shortened by 3 bases and J by 4 bases, with 8 bases between the two germline ends. For the CDR3, the DNA is TGTGCCAGCAGTTATGTTGTTGCAGATACGCAGTATTTT. Protein sequence: CASSYVVADTQYF.

This clonotype has more than one count but fewer than ten. The rearrangement uses TRBV27 and TRBJ1-1; D remains unclear. The CDR3 is made up of 13 amino acids. Germline loops: CDR1 MNHEY, CDR2 SMNVEV (reference sequence). V lost 7 bases and J 1 base, leaving 10 bases between the germline ends. As DNA, the CDR3 is TGTGCCAGCAATACGGGTGGGAACACTGAAGCTTTCTTT. It is translated as CASNTGGNTEAFF.

This clonotype has more than one count but fewer than ten. The chain joins TRBV19 to TRBJ2-1, with 8 bases matching TRBD2. The ends lost 3 bases at V and 3 bases at J; junction bases unmatched: 4. Germline loops: CDR1 LNHDA, CDR2 SQIVND (reference sequence). The CDR3 loop spans 15 amino acids. The CDR3 sequence is CASSIGGGLYNEQFF. CDR3 in DNA: TGTGCCAGTAGTATCGGCGGGGGGCTCTACAATGAGCAGTTCTTC.

This clonotype was found a few times. J is TRBJ1-1 and V is TRBV12-3 or TRBV12-4; 7 bases match TRBD1. The CDR3 spans 11 residues. J gave up 10 bases and V 8 bases, and 7 bases lay outside the gene matches. The CDR3 DNA reads TGTGCCAGCTACCAGGGACAGAGAGCTTTCTTT. Translation gives CASYQGQRAFF.

This clonotype appeared a few times. The genes are TRBV12-3 or TRBV12-4 and TRBJ2-2; 11 bases match TRBD1. The CDR3 length is 17 residues. Germline trimming cut 4 bases from V and 6 bases from J; bases unmatched to any gene: 10. Here the CDR3 DNA reads TGTGCCAGCAGTTACCCAGGGACAGGGGGATATGCCGGGGAGCTGTTTTTT. Its translation: CASSYPGTGGYAGELFF.

The chain joins TRBV12-3 or TRBV12-4 to TRBJ2-1; TRBD1 matches 7 bases. V lost 6 bases and J lost 10; bases outside the gene matches: 15. The CDR3 length is 15 residues. The CDR3: CASSLRTGAYGEQFF. Written as DNA, the CDR3 is TGTGCCAGCAGCCTTAGGACAGGAGCCTATGGGGAGCAGTTCTTC.